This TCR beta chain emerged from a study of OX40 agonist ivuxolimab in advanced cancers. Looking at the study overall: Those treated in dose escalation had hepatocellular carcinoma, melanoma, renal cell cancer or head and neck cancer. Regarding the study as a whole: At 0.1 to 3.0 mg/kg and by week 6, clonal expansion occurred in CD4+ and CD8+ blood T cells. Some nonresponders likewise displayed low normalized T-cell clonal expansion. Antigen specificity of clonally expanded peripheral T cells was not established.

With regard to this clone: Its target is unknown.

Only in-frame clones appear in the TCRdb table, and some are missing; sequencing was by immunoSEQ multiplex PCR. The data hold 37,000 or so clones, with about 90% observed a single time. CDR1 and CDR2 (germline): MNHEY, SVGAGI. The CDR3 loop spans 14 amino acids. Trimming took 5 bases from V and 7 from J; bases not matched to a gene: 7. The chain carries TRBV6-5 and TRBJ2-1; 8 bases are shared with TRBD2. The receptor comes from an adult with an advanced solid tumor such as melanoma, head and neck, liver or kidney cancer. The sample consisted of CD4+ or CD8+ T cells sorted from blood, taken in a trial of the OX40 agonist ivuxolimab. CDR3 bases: TGTGCCAGCAGTCTGGGACTAGAACGTAATGAGCAGTTCTTC. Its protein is CASSLGLERNEQFF.